This T cell receptor (beta chain) was obtained from a study of T-cell reconstitution after alpha-beta-depleted transplantation in children. Preparation of the TCRbeta library was carried out with unique molecular identifiers. TCRdb itself ran the PCR reads through MiXCR, one entry per CDR3 protein. The sample shows about a million distinct CDR3 sequences, about 29% of them seen only once. Study-wide results and limits: Among T cells one year after transplant, newly produced cells accounted for most counts and diversity.

As concerns this clonotype: The antigen is undetermined.

The CDR3 sequence is 14 residues long. V was trimmed by 3 bases and J by 2 bases, leaving 10 bases between them. Germline V gene data show CDR1 as SEHNR and CDR2 as FQNEAQ (reference sequence). This clonotype was sampled from a boy less than two years old who had a stem cell transplant for SCID, so the T cells may come from the graft donor. The chain joins TRBV7-9 to TRBJ1-1; a weak D match, TRBD1 (5 bases). Specimen: PBMCs, mostly from graft donor cells, collected 360 days after TCRalphabeta/CD19-depleted stem cell transplant. The CDR3 sequence is CASSFSGQNTEAFF. CDR3 in DNA: TGTGCCAGCAGCTTCTCCGGACAAAACACTGAAGCTTTCTTT.